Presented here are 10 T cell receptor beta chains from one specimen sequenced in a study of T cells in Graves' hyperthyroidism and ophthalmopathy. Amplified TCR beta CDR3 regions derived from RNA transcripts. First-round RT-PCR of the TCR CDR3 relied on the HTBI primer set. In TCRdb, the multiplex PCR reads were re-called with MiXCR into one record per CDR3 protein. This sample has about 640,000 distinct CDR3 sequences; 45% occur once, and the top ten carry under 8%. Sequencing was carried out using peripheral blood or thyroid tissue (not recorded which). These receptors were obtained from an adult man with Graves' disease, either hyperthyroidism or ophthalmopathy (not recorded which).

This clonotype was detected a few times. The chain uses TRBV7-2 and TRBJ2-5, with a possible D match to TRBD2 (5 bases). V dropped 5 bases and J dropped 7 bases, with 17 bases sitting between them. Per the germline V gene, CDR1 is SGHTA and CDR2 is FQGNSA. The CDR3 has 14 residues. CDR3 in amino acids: CASSPIVGRPTQYF. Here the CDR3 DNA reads TGTGCCAGCAGCCCTATAGTGGGGAGACCGACCCAGTACTTC.

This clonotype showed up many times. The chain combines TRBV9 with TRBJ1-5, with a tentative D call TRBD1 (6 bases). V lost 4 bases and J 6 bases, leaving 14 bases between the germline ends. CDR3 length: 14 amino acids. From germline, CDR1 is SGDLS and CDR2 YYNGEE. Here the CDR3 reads CASSNYRAGQPQHF. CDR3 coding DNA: TGTGCCAGCAGCAACTACAGGGCGGGTCAGCCCCAGCATTTT.

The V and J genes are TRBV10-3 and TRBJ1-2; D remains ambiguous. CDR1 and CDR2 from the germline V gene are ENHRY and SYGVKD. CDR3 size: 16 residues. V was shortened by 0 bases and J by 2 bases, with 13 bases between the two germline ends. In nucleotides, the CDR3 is TGTGCCATCAGTGAGTCGTTTGCAGATCTAAACTATGGCTACACCTTC. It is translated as CAISESFADLNYGYTF.

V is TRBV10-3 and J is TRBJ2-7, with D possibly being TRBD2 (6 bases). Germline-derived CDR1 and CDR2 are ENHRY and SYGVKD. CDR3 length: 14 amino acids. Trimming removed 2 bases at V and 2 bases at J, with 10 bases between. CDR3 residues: CAISEIAVTYEQYF. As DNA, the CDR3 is TGTGCCATCAGTGAGATAGCGGTAACCTACGAGCAGTACTTC.

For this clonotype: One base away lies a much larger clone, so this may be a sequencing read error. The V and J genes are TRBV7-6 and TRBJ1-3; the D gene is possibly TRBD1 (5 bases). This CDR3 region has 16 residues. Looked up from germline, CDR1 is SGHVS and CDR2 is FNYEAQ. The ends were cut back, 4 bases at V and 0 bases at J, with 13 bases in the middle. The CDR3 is CASSSGPFSSGNTIYF. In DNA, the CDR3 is TGTGCCAGCAGCTCAGGGCCGTTTAGCTCTGGAAACACCATATATTTT.

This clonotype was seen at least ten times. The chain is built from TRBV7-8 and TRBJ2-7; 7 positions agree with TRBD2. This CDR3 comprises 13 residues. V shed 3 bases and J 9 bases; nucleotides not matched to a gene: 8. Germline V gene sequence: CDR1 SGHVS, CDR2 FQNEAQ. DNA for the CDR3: TGTGCCAGCAGCTTGGGGGGGTCATGGGGGCAGTACTTC. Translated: CASSLGGSWGQYF. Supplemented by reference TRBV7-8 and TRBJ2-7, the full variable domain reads GAGVSQSPRYKVAKRGQDVALRCDPISGHVSLFWYQQALGQGPEFLTYFQNEAQLDKSGLPSDRFFAERPEGSVSTLKIQRTQQEDSAVYLCASSLGGSWGQYFGPGTRLTVT.

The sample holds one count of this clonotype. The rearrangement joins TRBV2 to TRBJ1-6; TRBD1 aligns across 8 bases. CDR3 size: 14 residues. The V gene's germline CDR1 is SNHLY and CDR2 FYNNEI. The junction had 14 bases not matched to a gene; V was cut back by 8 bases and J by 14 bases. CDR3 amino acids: CASEPTGGFMTLHF. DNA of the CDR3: TGTGCCAGCGAGCCAACAGGGGGTTTTATGACCCTCCACTTT.

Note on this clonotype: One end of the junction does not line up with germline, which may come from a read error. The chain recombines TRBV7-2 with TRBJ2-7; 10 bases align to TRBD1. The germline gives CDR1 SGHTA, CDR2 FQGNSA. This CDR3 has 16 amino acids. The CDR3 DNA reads TGCGCCAGCAGCCCTACGCAAGGACAGGGGGTCTACGAGCAGTACTTC. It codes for CASSPTQGQGVYEQYF.

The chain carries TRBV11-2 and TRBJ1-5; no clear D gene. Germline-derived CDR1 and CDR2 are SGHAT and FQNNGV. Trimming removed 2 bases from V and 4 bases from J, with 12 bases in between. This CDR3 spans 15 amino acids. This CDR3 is CASSLLAGVNQPQHF. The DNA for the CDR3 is TGTGCCAGCAGCTTATTGGCGGGTGTTAATCAGCCCCAGCATTTT.

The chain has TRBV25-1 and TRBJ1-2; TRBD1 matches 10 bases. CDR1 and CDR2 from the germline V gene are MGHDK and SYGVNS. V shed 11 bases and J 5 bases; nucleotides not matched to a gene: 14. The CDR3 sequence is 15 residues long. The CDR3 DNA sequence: TGTGCCTGGAGACCTGGACAGGGGGTAACTTATGGCTACACCTTC. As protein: CAWRPGQGVTYGYTF.